These T cell receptor beta chains were read from a single sample in a study of T cell repertoires in cytomegalovirus infection. TCRdb redid the calling of the reads with MiXCR, one entry per CDR3 protein. The top ten clones hold more than 15% of a sample with 130,000 or so distinct CDR3 sequences, about 6.1% of them seen once. Source material: PBMCs. All receptors derive from a human donor in good health (CMV status not recorded). Some clones in this sample may be carry-over from other donors' samples. Each CDR3 is given with its conserved first and last residue. Each record gives: J gene, V gene, CDR3 protein.

J: TRBJ1-1; V: TRBV29-1; CDR3: CSVEDRVLLGNAEAFF
J: TRBJ1-2; V: TRBV5-1; CDR3: CASSLGFIYGYTF
J: TRBJ1-1; V: TRBV12-3/TRBV12-4; CDR3: CASSFRLTRMNTEAFF
J: TRBJ2-2; V: TRBV6-6; CDR3: CASSYSTGELFF
J: TRBJ1-1; V: TRBV20-1; CDR3: CSARDGRGPNTEAFF
J: TRBJ1-2; V: TRBV15; CDR3: CATSTANYGYTF
J: TRBJ1-5; V: TRBV4-2; CDR3: CASSQERFFGNQPQHF
J: TRBJ1-2; V: TRBV7-2; CDR3: CASSLASYPGGYTF
J: TRBJ1-1; V: TRBV7-2; CDR3: CASSLVGAEAFF
J: TRBJ2-2; V: TRBV7-9; CDR3: CASSPLAGTTGELFF
J: TRBJ2-3; V: TRBV11-2; CDR3: CASSLLSGGIDTQYF
J: TRBJ2-5; V: TRBV7-2; CDR3: CASSLVWGVETQYF
J: TRBJ1-1; V: TRBV7-3; CDR3: CASSLVQGAAEAFF
J: TRBJ1-2; V: TRBV7-2; CDR3: CASSSQGPSYGYTF
J: TRBJ1-4; V: TRBV7-8; CDR3: CASSFGTGQNEKLFF
J: TRBJ2-7; V: TRBV12-3/TRBV12-4; CDR3: CASSYRGESRYEQYF